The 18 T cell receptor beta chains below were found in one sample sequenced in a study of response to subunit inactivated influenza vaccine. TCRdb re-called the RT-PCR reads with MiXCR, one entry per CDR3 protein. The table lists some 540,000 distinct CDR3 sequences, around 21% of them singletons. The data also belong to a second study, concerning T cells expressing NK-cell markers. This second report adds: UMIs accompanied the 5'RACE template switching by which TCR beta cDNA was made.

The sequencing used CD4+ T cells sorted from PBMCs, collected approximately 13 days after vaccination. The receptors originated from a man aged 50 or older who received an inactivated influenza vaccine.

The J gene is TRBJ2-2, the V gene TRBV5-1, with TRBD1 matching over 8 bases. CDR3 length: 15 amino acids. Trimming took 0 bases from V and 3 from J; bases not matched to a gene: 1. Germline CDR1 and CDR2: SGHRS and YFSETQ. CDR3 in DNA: TGCGCCAGCAGCTTGGCAGGGGGCGACACCGGGGAGCTGTTTTTT. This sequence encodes CASSLAGGDTGELFF.

The CDR3 loop reads CASSLSTPPGEQFF. CDR3 nucleotides: TGTGCCAGCAGCTTAAGTACGCCGCCTGGTGAGCAGTTCTTC. The chain carries TRBV7-6 and TRBJ2-1; D gene unclear. The CDR3 is 14 amino acids. Germline values: CDR1 SGHVS, CDR2 FNYEAQ. V dropped 2 bases and J dropped 9 bases, with 14 bases sitting between them.

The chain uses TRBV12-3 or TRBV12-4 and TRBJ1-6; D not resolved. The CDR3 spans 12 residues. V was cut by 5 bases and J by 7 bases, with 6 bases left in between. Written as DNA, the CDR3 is TGTGCCAGCAGTCCGGGGAATTCACCCCTCCACTTT. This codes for CASSPGNSPLHF.

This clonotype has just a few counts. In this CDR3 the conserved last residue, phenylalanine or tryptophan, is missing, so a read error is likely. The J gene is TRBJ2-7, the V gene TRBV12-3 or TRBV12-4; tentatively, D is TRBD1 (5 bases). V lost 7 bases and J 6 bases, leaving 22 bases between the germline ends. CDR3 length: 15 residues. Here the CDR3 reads CASTLGLPSGGEQYL. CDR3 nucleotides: TGTGCCAGCACCCTGGGGCTACCTTCAGGTGGCGAGCAGTACCTC.

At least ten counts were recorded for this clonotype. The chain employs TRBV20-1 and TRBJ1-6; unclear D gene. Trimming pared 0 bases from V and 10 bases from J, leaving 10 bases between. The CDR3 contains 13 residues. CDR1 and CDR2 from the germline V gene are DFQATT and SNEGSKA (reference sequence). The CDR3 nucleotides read TGCAGTGCTAGAGAGGTGGGGAACTCACCCCTCCACTTT. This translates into CSAREVGNSPLHF.

Written as DNA, the CDR3 is TGTGCCAGCAGGCTCGGGACTAGCGGGGTGGCCGGGGAGCTGTTTTTT. Amino acids: CASRLGTSGVAGELFF. The chain uses TRBV12-3 or TRBV12-4 and TRBJ2-2; 13 bases align to TRBD2. This CDR3 region has 16 residues. V was clipped by 6 bases and J by 6 bases; unmatched bases: 7.

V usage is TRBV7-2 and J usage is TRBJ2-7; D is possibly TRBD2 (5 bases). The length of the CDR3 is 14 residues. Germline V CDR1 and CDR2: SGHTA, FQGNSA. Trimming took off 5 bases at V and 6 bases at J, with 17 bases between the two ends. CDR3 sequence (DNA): TGTGCCAGCAGCGCGCACTCCCTAGCTCCCGAGCAGTACTTC. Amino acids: CASSAHSLAPEQYF.

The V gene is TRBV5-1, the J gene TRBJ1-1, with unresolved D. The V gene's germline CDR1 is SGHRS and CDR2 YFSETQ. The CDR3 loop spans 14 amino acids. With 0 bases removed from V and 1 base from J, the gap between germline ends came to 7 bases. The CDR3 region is CASSLGIQNTEAFF. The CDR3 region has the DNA TGCGCCAGCAGCTTGGGAATACAGAACACTGAAGCTTTCTTT.

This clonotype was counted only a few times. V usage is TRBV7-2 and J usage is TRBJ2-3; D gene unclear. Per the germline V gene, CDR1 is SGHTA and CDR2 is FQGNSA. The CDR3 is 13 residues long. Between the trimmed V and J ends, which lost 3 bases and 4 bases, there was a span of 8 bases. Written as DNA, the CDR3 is TGTGCCAGCAGCTTTGGACCTTCAGATACGCAGTATTTT. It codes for CASSFGPSDTQYF.

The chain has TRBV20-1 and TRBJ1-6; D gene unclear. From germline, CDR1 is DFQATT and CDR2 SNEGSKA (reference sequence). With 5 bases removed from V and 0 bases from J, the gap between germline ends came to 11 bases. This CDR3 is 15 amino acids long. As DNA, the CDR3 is TGCAGTGCTTACCGTAGGAGCTCCTATAATTCACCCCTCCACTTT. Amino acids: CSAYRRSSYNSPLHF.

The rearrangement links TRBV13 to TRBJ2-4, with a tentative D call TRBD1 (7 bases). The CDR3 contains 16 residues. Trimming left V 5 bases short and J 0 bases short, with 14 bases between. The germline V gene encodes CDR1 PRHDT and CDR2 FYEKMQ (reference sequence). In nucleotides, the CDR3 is TGTGCCAGCAGCGCCAGGGGGGTCGTAGCCAAAAACATTCAGTACTTC. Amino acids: CASSARGVVAKNIQYF.

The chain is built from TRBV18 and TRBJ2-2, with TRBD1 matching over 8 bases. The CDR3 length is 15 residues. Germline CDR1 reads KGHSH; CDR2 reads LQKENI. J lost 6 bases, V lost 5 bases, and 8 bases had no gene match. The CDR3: CASSSRQGSAGELFF. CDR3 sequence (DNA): TGTGCCAGCTCAAGCAGACAGGGGTCGGCCGGGGAGCTGTTTTTT.

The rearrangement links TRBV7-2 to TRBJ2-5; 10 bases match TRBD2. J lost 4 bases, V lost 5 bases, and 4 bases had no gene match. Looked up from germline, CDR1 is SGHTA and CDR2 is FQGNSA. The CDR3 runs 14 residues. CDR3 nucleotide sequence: TGTGCCAGCAGCCCGATAGCGGGGGGAGAGACCCAGTACTTC. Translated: CASSPIAGGETQYF.

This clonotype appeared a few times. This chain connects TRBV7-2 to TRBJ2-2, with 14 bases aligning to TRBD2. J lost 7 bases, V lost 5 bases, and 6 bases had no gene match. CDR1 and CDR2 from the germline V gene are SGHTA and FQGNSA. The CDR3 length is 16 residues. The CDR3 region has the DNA TGTGCCAGCAGCGTGGGACTAGCGGGAGTGGTCGGGGAGCTGTTTTTT. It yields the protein CASSVGLAGVVGELFF. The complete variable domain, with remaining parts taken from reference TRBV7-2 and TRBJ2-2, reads GAGVSQSPSNKVTEKGKDVELRCDPISGHTALYWYRQSLGQGLEFLIYFQGNSAPDKSGLPSDRFSAERTGGSVSTLTIQRTQQEDSAVYLCASSVGLAGVVGELFFGEGSRLTVL.

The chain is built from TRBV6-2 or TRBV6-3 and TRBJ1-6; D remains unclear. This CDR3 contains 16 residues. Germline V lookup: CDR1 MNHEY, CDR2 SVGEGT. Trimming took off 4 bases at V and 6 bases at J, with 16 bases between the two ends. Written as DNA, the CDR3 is TGTGCCAGCAGTTTCCCTTCCAGGAACCCTAATTCACCCCTCCACTTT. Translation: CASSFPSRNPNSPLHF.

CDR3 nucleotides: TGCGCCAGCAGCCAAGCCACAGGGGGCAATGACTACAATGAGCAGTTCTTC. Protein product: CASSQATGGNDYNEQFF. This chain uses TRBV4-3 with TRBJ2-1; TRBD1 agrees at 9 bases. This CDR3 spans 17 amino acids. The germline V gene has CDR1 LGHNA and CDR2 YSLEER. Trimming took 1 base from V and 3 from J; bases not matched to a gene: 7.

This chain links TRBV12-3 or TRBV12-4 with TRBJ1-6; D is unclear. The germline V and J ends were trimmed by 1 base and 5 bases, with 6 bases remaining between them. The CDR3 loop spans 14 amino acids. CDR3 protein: CASSLGLNNSPLHF. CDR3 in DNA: TGTGCCAGCAGTTTAGGACTGAATAATTCACCCCTCCACTTT.

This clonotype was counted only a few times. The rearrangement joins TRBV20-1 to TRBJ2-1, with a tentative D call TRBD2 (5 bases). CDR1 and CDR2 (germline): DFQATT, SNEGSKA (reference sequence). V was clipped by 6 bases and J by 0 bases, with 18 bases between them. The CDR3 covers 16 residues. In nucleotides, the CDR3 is TGCAGTGCCGAGAGGGTTGGGTTGAGCTCCTACAATGAGCAGTTCTTC. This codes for CSAERVGLSSYNEQFF.